A selection of T cell receptor beta chains follows, all from one sample in a study of neurological immune-mediated disorders. Each CDR3 protein is one row after TCRdb ran MiXCR on the 5' RACE reads. The sample contains 14,000 or so distinct CDR3 sequences, more than 6% of which appear only once. The sample consisted of CD8+ T cells from blood. These receptor sequences come from a woman aged 40 to 49 in good health. Both conserved end residues are part of each CDR3.

J gene,V gene,CDR3 protein
TRBJ2-4,TRBV5-1,CASSLEERGRRRNIQYF
TRBJ2-5,TRBV12-3/TRBV12-4,CASSWSETQYF
TRBJ2-5,TRBV4-2,CASSQSSSGGQETQYF
TRBJ2-1,TRBV21-1,CASSKKGERGGRNEQFF
TRBJ1-5,TRBV20-1,CSAKSLQGPAESNQPQHF
TRBJ2-7,TRBV3-1,CASSQLPYEQYF
TRBJ2-7,TRBV5-6,CASSFWESYEQYF
TRBJ2-1,TRBV3-1,CASLYATGGPYNEQFF
TRBJ2-3,TRBV6-2/TRBV6-3,CASRIGNTQYF
TRBJ2-2,TRBV4-1,CASSHLQGSAGELFF
TRBJ1-1,TRBV29-1,CSVLQGFAEAFF
TRBJ1-2,TRBV29-1,CSVEFHESFGYTF
TRBJ2-2,TRBV11-3,CASSSYRENTGELFF
TRBJ1-6,TRBV7-8,CASSLGAFNSPLHF
TRBJ2-7,TRBV5-1,CASSTTATYEQYF
TRBJ2-1,TRBV20-1,CSARDRRTLYNEQFF
TRBJ2-3,TRBV28,CASSLIPGLAGEGNTQYF
TRBJ2-1,TRBV5-1,CATSTGFGNEQFF
TRBJ1-2,TRBV29-1,CSVLQGAAYGYTF
TRBJ1-2,TRBV12-3/TRBV12-4,CASSLGGGPHGYTF
TRBJ2-2,TRBV11-2,CASSLFGTGELFF
TRBJ2-1,TRBV27,CASSSKRGGYNEQFF
TRBJ1-3,TRBV20-1,CSAGQLRRNTIYF
TRBJ2-2,TRBV9,CASTYWDRSGELFF
TRBJ2-2,TRBV5-1,CASIADGELFF
TRBJ2-7,TRBV20-1,CSARGGGLPSYEQYF
TRBJ2-2,TRBV12-3/TRBV12-4,CASSTQGSLTNTGELFF
TRBJ1-3,TRBV7-9,CASSSLRTGSSGNTIYF
TRBJ2-3,TRBV29-1,CSVETGSTDTQYF
TRBJ2-6,TRBV12-3/TRBV12-4,CASSYYGANVLTF
TRBJ2-5,TRBV6-1,CASSEIPRGQETQYF
TRBJ1-1,TRBV11-1,CASSSLGTRTTEAFF
TRBJ2-5,TRBV19,CASSMAQQETQYF
TRBJ2-5,TRBV20-1,CSADPPGVPETQYF
TRBJ2-7,TRBV7-9,CASSDNAYEQYF
TRBJ1-2,TRBV7-9,CASSLGQGRNYGYTF
TRBJ1-1,TRBV5-1,CASRSGNTEAFF